This T cell receptor (beta chain) was identified in a study of cytomegalovirus exposure and HLA in healthy donors. This CDR3 spans 12 amino acids. CDR1 SGHNT and CDR2 YYREEE come from the germline V gene (reference sequence). The V gene lost 0 bases and the J gene lost 13 bases, with 13 bases spanning the gap. Primers for the PCR totalled 60 Vbeta and 13 Jbeta. Data came from immunoSEQ multiplex PCR; TCRdb stores just in-frame clones and leaves some out. This repertoire shows 180,000 or so clones, 75% to 85% found once; its top ten account for 5.5% to 7.5%. Whole-study results and caveats: Overall, approximately 150 TCR beta chains were annotated as cytomegalovirus-associated.

In the case of this clone: Its antigen remains unknown.

This receptor was obtained from a woman between 50 and 59 years old in good health and CMV-seropositive. The chain recombines TRBV5-4 with TRBJ1-2; tentatively, D is TRBD1 (6 bases). The specimen sequenced was PBMCs. CDR3 protein: CASSLGQALSTF. CDR3 nucleotides: TGTGCCAGCAGCTTGGGACAGGCTCTATCCACCTTC.